This T cell receptor (beta chain) was sequenced for a study of blood T cell repertoires in COVID-19. Looking at the study overall: Italy, Spain and the United States were the sources of the convalescent and acute COVID-19 samples. The analysed material was cDNA or gDNA that came from T cells, B-cell-depleted T cells, or PBMCs.

As originally analysed: It was from reference gene primer amplification that nucleated cell counts were estimated. The data were produced by immunoSEQ multiplex PCR, yet TCRdb's version contains in-frame clones alone and is incomplete. Clonal size and the V and J genes are those of that table, whereas D and trimming came from the DNA. The data show 30,000 to 35,000 clones, roughly 89% seen once. Trimming shortened V by 3 bases and J by 3 bases, and 9 bases separated the two germline ends. From germline, CDR1 is ENHRY and CDR2 SYGVKD. The CDR3 contains 14 residues. The receptor was isolated from an older man with acute or convalescent COVID-19. The V and J genes are TRBV10-3 and TRBJ1-5, with D possibly being TRBD1 (6 bases). Sequencing input: peripheral blood. CDR3 amino acids: CAISEGQINQPQHF. In DNA, the CDR3 is TGTGCCATCAGTGAAGGACAGATCAATCAGCCCCAGCATTTT.